This T cell receptor beta chain was recorded in a study of cytomegalovirus exposure and HLA in healthy donors. Whole-study context: The 666 first-cohort repertoires shared a platform with the 110 or so validation repertoires, as reported in a later analysis.

TCRdb's copy holds only in-frame clones and misses some; the assay was immunoSEQ multiplex PCR. The data hold fewer than 80,000 clones, with approximately 96% observed a single time. V shed 0 bases and J shed 0 bases, with 11 bases lying between them. The CDR3 covers 16 residues. Germline V CDR1 and CDR2: LGHNA, YSLEER. The sequence came from a young woman in good health and CMV-seropositive. The chain recombines TRBV4-3 with TRBJ1-2, with no clear D. Sequenced sample: PBMCs. CDR3 in DNA: TGCGCCAGCAGCCAAGATCTCCCTACCTCTAACTATGGCTACACCTTC. Translating it yields CASSQDLPTSNYGYTF.